This T cell receptor (beta chain) was sequenced during a study of blood T cells in healthy people across ages. Study results and limitations: With donor CMV status unknown, expanded clonotype changes were possibly confounded. Versus aged donors, long-lived donors had higher diversity and more naive CD4+ cells.

It was with a sample-barcoded 5' primer and a J-beta primer mix that a second PCR of roughly 6 to 12 cycles was run. Every cDNA molecule carried a tag from a template-switch adaptor bearing 12 random nucleotides. TCRdb fed the 5' RACE reads into MiXCR, producing one record per CDR3 protein. The table has approximately 1,700,000 distinct CDR3 sequences, 39% seen once. Each sample used at least 6 million PBMCs. This clonotype has at least ten counts. Its antigen is not known. The germline gives CDR1 SQVTM, CDR2 ANQGSEA. This CDR3 has 11 amino acids. V was cut by 2 bases and J by 4 bases, with 6 bases left in between.

The V gene is TRBV29-1, the J gene TRBJ2-7; possibly TRBD1 or TRBD2 for D (5 bases each). The receptor was derived from a human donor in good health. Sequencing used blood. The chain's CDR3 is CSVEWGYEQYF. CDR3 nucleotides: TGCAGCGTTGAATGGGGGTACGAGCAGTACTTC.